This TCR beta chain appears in the sequencing data of a study of blood T cells in healthy people across ages. Trimming shortened V by 0 bases and J by 5 bases, and 14 bases separated the two germline ends. CDR1 and CDR2 from the germline V gene are SGHRS and YFSETQ. This CDR3 is built from 15 residues. Then a second PCR, running roughly 6 to 12 cycles, was carried out with a sample-barcoded 5' primer and a J-beta primer mix. TCRdb re-called the 5' RACE reads through MiXCR, storing one row per CDR3 protein. This sample has under 1 million distinct CDR3 sequences, with 40% to 50% found just once. Source material: blood. The TCR sequence derives from a man aged 60 to 69 in good health. The rearrangement links TRBV5-1 to TRBJ1-1; D is unclear. CDR3: CASSLEEYRSTEAFF. The DNA of the CDR3 is TGCGCCAGCAGCTTGGAGGAATATAGATCGACTGAAGCTTTCTTT.